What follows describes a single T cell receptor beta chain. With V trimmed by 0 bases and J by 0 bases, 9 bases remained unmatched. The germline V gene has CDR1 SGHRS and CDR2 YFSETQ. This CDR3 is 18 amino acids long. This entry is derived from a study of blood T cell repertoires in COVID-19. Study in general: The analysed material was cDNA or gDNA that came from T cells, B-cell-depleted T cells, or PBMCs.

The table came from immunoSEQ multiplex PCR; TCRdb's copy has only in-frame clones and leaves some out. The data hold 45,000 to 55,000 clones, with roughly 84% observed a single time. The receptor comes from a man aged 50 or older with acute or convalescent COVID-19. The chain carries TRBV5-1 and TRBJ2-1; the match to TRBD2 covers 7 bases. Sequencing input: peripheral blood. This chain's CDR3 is CASSLGYSGQSSYNEQFF. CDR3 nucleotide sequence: TGCGCCAGCAGCTTGGGATATAGCGGGCAAAGCTCCTACAATGAGCAGTTCTTC.